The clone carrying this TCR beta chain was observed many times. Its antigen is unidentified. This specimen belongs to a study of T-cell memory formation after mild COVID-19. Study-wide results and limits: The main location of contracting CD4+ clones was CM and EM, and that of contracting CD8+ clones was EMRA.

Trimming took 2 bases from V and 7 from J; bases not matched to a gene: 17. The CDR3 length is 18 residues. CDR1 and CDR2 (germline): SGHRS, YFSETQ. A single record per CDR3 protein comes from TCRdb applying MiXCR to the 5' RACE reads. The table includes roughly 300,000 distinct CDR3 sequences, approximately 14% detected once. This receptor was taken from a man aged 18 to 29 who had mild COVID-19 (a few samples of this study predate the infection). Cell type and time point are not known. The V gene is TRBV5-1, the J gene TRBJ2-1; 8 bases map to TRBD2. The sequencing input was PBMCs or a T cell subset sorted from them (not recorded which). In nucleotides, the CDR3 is TGCGCCAGCAGCTTCCGTAAGACGACTAGCGCCGGTGGGAATGAGCAGTTCTTC. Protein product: CASSFRKTTSAGGNEQFF.